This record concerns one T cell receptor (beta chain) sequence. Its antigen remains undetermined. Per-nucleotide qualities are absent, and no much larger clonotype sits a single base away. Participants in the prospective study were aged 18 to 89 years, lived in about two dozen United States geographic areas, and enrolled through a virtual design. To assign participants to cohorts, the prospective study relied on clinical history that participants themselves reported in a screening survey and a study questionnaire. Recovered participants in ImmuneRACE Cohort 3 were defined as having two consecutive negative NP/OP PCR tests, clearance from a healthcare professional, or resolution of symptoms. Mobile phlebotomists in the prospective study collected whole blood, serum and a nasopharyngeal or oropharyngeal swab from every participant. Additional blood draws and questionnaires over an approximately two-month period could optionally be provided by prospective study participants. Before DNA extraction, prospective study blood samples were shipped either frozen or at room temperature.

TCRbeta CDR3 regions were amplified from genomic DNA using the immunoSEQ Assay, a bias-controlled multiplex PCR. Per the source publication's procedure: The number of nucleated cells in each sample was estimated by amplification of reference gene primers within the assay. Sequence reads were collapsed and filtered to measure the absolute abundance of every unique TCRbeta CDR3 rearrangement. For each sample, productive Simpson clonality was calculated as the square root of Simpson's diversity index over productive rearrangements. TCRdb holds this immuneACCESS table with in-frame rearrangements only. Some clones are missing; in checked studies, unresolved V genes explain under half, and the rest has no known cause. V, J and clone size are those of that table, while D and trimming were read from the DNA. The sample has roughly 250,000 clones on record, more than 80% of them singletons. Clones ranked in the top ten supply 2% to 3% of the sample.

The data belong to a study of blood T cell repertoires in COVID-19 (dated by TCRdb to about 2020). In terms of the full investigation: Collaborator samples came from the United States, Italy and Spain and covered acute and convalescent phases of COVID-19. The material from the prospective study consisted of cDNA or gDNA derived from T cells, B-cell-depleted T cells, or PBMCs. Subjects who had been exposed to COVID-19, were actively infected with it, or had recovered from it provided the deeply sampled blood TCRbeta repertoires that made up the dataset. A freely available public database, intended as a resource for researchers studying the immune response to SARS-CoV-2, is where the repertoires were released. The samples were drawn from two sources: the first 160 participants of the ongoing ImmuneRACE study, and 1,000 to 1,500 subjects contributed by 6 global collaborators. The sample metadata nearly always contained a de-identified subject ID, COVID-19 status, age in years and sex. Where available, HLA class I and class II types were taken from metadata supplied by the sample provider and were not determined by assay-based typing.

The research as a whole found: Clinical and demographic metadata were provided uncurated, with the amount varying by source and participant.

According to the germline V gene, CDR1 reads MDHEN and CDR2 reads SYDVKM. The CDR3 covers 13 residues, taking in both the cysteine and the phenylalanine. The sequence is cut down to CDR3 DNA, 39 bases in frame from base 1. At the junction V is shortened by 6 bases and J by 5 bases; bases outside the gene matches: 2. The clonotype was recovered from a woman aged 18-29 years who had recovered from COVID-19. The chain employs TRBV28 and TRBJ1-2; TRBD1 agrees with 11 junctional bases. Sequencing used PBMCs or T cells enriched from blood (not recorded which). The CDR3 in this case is CASRGTGGYGYTF. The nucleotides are TGTGCCAGCAGGGGGACAGGGGGGTATGGCTACACCTTC.